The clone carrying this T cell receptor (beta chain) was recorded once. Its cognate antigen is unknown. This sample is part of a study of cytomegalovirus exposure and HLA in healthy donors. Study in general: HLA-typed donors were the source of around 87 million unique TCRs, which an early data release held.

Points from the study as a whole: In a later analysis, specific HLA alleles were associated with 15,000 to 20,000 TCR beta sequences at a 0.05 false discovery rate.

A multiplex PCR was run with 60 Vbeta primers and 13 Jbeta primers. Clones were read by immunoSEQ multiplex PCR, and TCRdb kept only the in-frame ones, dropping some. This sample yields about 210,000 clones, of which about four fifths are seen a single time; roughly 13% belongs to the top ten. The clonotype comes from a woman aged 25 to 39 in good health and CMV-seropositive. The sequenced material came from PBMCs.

CDR3 loop: CASSEGQEYSNQPQHF. For the CDR3, the DNA is TGTGCCAGCAGTGAAGGACAGGAATATAGCAATCAGCCCCAGCATTTT. The gene calls are TRBV2 and TRBJ1-5, with D perhaps TRBD1 (6 bases). The CDR3 is 16 residues long. From germline, CDR1 is SNHLY and CDR2 FYNNEI. V lost 1 base, J lost 0 bases, and 10 bases lay in between.